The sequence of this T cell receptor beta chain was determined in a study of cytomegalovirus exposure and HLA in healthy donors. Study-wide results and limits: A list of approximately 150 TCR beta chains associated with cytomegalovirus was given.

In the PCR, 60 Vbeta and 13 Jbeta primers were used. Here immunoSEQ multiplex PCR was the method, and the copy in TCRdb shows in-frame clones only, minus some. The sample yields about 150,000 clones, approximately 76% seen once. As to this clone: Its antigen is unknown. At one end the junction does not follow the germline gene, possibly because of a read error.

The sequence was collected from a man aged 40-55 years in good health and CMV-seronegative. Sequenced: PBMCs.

This CDR3 reads CASSPPTSFWDRGSFNEQFF. CDR3 DNA sequence: TGTGCCAGCAGTCCGCCTACCTCGTTCTGGGACAGGGGGTCCTTCAATGAGCAGTTCTTC. The rearrangement joins TRBV27 to TRBJ2-1, with TRBD1 matching over 11 bases. The CDR3 length is 20 residues. The germline V gene has CDR1 MNHEY and CDR2 SMNVEV (reference sequence).